This T cell receptor (beta chain) was sequenced for a study of cytomegalovirus exposure and HLA in healthy donors. Overall study context: An earlier analysis identified approximately 120 million unique TCR beta sequences in 150 million to 200 million T cells.

PCR amplification relied on 60 Vbeta primers (plus 13 Jbeta primers). Some clones are missing from TCRdb's copy, which holds only in-frame ones; the method was immunoSEQ multiplex PCR. The sample has 220,000 or so clones; approximately 82% are singletons. This CDR3 spans 16 amino acids. Losses at the gene ends were 3 bases for V and 6 bases for J; bases not matched to a gene: 5. Germline V CDR1 and CDR2: KGHSH, LQKENI. The chain uses TRBV18 and TRBJ2-1, with 13 bases identical to TRBD2. Sequencing used PBMCs. The clonotype was recovered from a male donor in good health and CMV-seronegative. The CDR3: CASSPPLAGGPNEQFF. The CDR3 DNA reads as TGTGCCAGCTCACCGCCACTAGCGGGAGGGCCCAATGAGCAGTTCTTC.